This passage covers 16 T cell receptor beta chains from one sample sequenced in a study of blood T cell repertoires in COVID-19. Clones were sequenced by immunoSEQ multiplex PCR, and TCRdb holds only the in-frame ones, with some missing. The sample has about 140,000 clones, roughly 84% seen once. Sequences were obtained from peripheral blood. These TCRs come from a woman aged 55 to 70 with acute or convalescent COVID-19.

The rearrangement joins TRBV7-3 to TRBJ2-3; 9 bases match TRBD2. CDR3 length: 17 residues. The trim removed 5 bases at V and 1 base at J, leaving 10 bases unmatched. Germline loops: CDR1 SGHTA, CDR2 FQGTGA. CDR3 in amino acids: CASSPYSGGGGTDTQYF. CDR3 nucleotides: TGTGCCAGCAGCCCATATAGCGGGGGCGGGGGCACAGATACGCAGTATTTT.

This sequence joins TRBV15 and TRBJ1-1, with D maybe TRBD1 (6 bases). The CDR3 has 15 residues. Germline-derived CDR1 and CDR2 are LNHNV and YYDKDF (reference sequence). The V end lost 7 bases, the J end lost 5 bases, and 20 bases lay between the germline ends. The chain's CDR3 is CATKDYRVGRTEAFF. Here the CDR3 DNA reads TGTGCCACCAAGGATTACAGGGTAGGTCGGACTGAAGCTTTCTTT.

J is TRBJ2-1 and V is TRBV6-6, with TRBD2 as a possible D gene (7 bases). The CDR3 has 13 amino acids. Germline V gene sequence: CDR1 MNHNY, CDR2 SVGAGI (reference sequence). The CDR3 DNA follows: TGTGCGGGGGGAGGGGGTTCCTACAATGAGCAGTTCTTC. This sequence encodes CAGGGGSYNEQFF.

The CDR3 spells CASRGTAGGYTF. The CDR3 nucleotides read TGTGCCAGCAGGGGGACAGCGGGTGGCTACACCTTC. This chain joins TRBV2 and TRBJ1-2; the match to TRBD1 covers 7 bases. Per germline, CDR1 SNHLY and CDR2 FYNNEI. This CDR3 region has 12 residues. The V gene end was trimmed by 6 bases and the J gene end by 7 bases; junction bases not matched to a gene: 5.

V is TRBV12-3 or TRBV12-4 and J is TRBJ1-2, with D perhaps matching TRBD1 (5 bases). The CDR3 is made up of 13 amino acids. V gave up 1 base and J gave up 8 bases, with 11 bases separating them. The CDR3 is CASSLVREGGYTF. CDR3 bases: TGTGCCAGCAGTTTAGTCAGGGAGGGAGGCTACACCTTC.

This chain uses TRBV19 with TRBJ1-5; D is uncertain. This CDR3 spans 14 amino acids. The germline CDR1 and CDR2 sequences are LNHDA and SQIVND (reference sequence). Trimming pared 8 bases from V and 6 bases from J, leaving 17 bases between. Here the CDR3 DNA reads TGTGCCAGTTCCGACGGGTGGAGAGGTCAGCCCCAGCATTTT. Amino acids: CASSDGWRGQPQHF.

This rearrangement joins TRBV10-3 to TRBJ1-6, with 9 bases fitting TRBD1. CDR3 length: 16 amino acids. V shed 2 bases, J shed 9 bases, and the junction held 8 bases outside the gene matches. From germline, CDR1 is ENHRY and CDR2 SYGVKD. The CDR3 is CAISESQGTGSSPLHF. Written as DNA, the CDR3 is TGTGCCATCAGTGAGAGTCAAGGGACAGGGAGTTCACCCCTCCACTTT.

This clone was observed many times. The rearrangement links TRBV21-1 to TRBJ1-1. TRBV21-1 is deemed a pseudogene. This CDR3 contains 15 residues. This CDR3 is CASSKGGELNTEAFF. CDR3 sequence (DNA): TGTGCCAGCAGCAAAGGGGGGGAGTTGAACACTGAAGCTTTCTTT.

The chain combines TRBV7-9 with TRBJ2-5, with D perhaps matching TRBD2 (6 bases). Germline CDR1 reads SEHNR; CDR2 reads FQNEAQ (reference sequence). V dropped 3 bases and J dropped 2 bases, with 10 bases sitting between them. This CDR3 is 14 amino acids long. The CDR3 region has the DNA TGTGCCAGCAGCTTTGAGGCGGGACAAGAGACCCAGTACTTC. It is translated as CASSFEAGQETQYF.

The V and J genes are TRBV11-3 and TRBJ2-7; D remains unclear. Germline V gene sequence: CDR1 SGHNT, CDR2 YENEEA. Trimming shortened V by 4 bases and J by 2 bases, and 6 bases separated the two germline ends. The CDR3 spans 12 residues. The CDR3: CASSSFPYEQYF. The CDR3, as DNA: TGTGCCAGCAGCTCATTCCCCTACGAGCAGTACTTC.

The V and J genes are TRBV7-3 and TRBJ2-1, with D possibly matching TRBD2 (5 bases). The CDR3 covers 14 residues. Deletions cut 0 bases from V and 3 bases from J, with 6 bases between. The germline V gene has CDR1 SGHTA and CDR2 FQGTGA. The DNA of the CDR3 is TGTGCCAGCAGCTTAACAGGGAGCTACAATGAGCAGTTCTTC. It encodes CASSLTGSYNEQFF.

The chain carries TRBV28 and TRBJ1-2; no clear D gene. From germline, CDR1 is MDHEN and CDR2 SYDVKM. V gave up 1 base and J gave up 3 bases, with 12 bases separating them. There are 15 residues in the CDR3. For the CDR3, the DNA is TGTGCCAGCAGTTTATCCGCACGCTATCACTATGGCTACACCTTC. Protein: CASSLSARYHYGYTF.

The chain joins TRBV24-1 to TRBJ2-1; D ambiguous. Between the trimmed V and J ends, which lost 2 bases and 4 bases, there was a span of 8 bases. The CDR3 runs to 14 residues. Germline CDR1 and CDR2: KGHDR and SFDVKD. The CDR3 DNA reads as TGTGCCACCAGTGATTCGCGAGGTTACAATGAGCAGTTCTTC. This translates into CATSDSRGYNEQFF.

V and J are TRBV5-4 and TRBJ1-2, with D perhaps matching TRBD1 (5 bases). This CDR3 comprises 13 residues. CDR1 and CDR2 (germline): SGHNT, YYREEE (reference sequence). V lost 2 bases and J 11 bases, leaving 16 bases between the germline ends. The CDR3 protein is CASSFEPRDEYTF. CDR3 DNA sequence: TGTGCCAGCAGCTTTGAACCCAGGGATGAATACACCTTC.

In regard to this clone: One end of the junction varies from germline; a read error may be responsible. The CDR3 DNA is TGTGCCAGTAGTATCGGGACAGGGGAAAGAGTCTTC. The encoded protein is CASSIGTGERVF. The chain carries TRBV19 and TRBJ2-7; 10 bases are shared with TRBD1. The germline gives CDR1 LNHDA, CDR2 SQIVND (reference sequence). This CDR3 is built from 12 residues.

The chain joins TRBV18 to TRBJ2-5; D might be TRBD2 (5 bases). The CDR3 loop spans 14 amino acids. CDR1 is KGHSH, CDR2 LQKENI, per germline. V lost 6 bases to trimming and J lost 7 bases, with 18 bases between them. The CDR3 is CASSVGRFEGTQYF. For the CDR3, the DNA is TGTGCCAGCTCCGTAGGACGTTTTGAGGGGACCCAGTACTTC.